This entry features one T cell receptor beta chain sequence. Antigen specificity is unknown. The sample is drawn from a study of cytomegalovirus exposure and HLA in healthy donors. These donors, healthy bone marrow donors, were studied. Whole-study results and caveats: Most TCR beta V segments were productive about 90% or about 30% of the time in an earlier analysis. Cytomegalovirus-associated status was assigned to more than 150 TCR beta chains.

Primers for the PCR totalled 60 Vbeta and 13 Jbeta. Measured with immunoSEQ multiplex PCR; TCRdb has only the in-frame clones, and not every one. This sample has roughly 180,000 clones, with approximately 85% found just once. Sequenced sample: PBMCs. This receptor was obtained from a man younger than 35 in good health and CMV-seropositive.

The CDR3 spells CASSLLGQYNNEQFF. CDR3 DNA sequence: TGTGCCAGCAGCTTGTTGGGGCAGTATAACAATGAGCAGTTCTTC. The chain uses TRBV5-6 and TRBJ2-1; D may be TRBD1 (5 bases). Between the trimmed V and J ends, which lost 1 base and 5 bases, there was a span of 13 bases. The CDR3 has 15 residues. Germline assignment: CDR1 SGHDT and CDR2 YYEEEE.